This is a list of T cell receptor beta chains from one sample in a study of CD8 T cells in Susac syndrome. TCRdb itself ran the immunoSEQ multiplex PCR reads through MiXCR, one entry per CDR3 protein. The table shows approximately 120,000 distinct CDR3 sequences, with around 90% occurring only once. Sequencing was performed on CD4+ T cells from PBMCs. All receptors derive from a human donor in good health. Each CDR3 is given with its conserved first and last residue. Each record gives: D gene, clone size, V gene, J gene, CDR3 DNA, CDR3 protein. A D gene is named only where the DNA matches it firmly. Only some rows state a clone size, as once, few, many or a class for expanded clones.

NA	NA	TRBV20-1	TRBJ2-7	TGCAGTGCTAGAGATCCCCGGGCAGGGGCCTCCTACGAGCAGTACTTC	CSARDPRAGASYEQYF
NA	NA	TRBV7-9	TRBJ2-7	TGTGCCAGCAGCTTCCTGGGGGCCGCCTACGAGCAGTACTTC	CASSFLGAAYEQYF
NA	NA	TRBV4-3	TRBJ1-1	TGCGCCAGCAGCCAAGTTAAGGAAAACACCATGAACACTGAAGCTTTCTTT	CASSQVKENTMNTEAFF
NA	NA	TRBV4-2	TRBJ1-5	TGTGCCAGCAGCCAAGAGGTGAGGGCTGATAGCAATCAGCCCCAGCATTTT	CASSQEVRADSNQPQHF
NA	NA	TRBV4-3	TRBJ2-3	TGCGCCAGCAGCCAGAAGGGGGACGGGGGGCCCACAGATACGCAGTATTTT	CASSQKGDGGPTDTQYF
NA	NA	TRBV12-3/TRBV12-4	TRBJ1-1	TGTGCCAGCAGTTTAGGCGGGGGCGCCTCTGGGGTCCGGAAAGCTTTCTTT	CASSLGGGASGVRKAFF
TRBD2	NA	TRBV7-2	TRBJ2-3	TGTGCCAGCAGCTCCGCCGGACGGGCTTTAGCGGGGACCACAGATACGCAGTATTTT	CASSSAGRALAGTTDTQYF
NA	NA	TRBV5-1	TRBJ2-3	TGCGCCAGCAGCTTGGCCCTTTCGGGCGCAGATACGCAGTATTTT	CASSLALSGADTQYF
NA	few	TRBV7-9	TRBJ1-2	TGTGCCAGCACTGGAGGGTGGATAGCTAACTATGGCTACACCTTC	CASTGGWIANYGYTF
TRBD1	NA	TRBV5-1	TRBJ2-7	TGCGCCAGCAGCCGGACAGGGGGATCCCTCTCCTACGAGCAGTACTTC	CASSRTGGSLSYEQYF
NA	NA	TRBV5-1	TRBJ2-1	TGCGCCAGCAGCTTGGGACAGATCTACAATGAGCAGTTCTTC	CASSLGQIYNEQFF
TRBD1	NA	TRBV29-1	TRBJ1-2	TGCAGCGGGACAGGGGGAGCTAACTATGGCTACACCTTC	CSGTGGANYGYTF
NA	NA	TRBV19	TRBJ1-2	TGTGCCAGTGGGATGGGCTATGGCTACACCTTC	CASGMGYGYTF
NA	NA	TRBV20-1	TRBJ2-3	TGCAGTGGAGTTCCCCTACAACAGAGACGCACAGATACGCAGTATTTT	CSGVPLQQRRTDTQYF
TRBD1	NA	TRBV6-2/TRBV6-3	TRBJ1-2	TGTGCCAGCTACGGGACAGCCGTCCGGTATGGCTACACCTTC	CASYGTAVRYGYTF
TRBD1	NA	TRBV25-1	TRBJ2-3	TGTGCCAGCAGTCTGCGGGGCGGGGACAGGGGCACAGATACGCAGTATTTT	CASSLRGGDRGTDTQYF
TRBD2	NA	TRBV20-1	TRBJ2-2	TGCAGTGCTAGAGTGACTAGCCCCGGGGAGCTGTTTTTT	CSARVTSPGELFF
NA	NA	TRBV27	TRBJ2-3	TGTGCCAGCAGCCACAGGCGCTCTAGCACAGATACGCAGTATTTT	CASSHRRSSTDTQYF
NA	NA	TRBV20-1	TRBJ1-5	TGCAGTGCTAGCCGGGACGGAGATCAGCCCCAGCATTTT	CSASRDGDQPQHF
TRBD1	NA	TRBV14	TRBJ2-7	TGTGCCAGCAGTCGTCGGGACAGAGCCTTACTAGGGTTCGAGCAGTACTTC	CASSRRDRALLGFEQYF
TRBD2	NA	TRBV12-3/TRBV12-4	TRBJ2-1	TGTGCCAGCACCCAGGGTAGCGGGAGCTACAATGAGCAGTTCTTC	CASTQGSGSYNEQFF
NA	NA	TRBV4-2	TRBJ2-1	TGTGCCAGCAGCCTAAGCAGGGAGCAGTTCTTC	CASSLSREQFF
TRBD2	NA	TRBV20-1	TRBJ2-1	TGCAGTGCTAGTAATAGCGGGAGCTCCTACAATGAGCAGTTCTTC	CSASNSGSSYNEQFF
TRBD2	NA	TRBV25-1	TRBJ2-3	TGTGCCAGCAGTGAAGAGGGAAGGCTAGCGGGACGAGGGCCTACGCAGTATTTT	CASSEEGRLAGRGPTQYF
NA	NA	TRBV7-9	TRBJ2-7	TGTGCCAGCAGCTCCGGGACATGGATAGACTACGAGCAGTACTTC	CASSSGTWIDYEQYF
NA	NA	TRBV4-3	TRBJ2-2	TGCGCCAGCAGTGGGACACCGAATGCGAACACCGGGGAGCTGTTTTTT	CASSGTPNANTGELFF
NA	NA	TRBV19	TRBJ2-7	TGTGCCAGTAGTAAGGGGAACGGACTCTACGAGCAGTACTTC	CASSKGNGLYEQYF
TRBD1	few	TRBV6-2/TRBV6-3	TRBJ1-1	TGTGCCAGCAGCCAGACAGGGACGAACACTGAAGCTTTCTTT	CASSQTGTNTEAFF
TRBD1	NA	TRBV4-3	TRBJ2-2	TGCGCCAGCAGCCAAGATTCGACAGGGTCCCTCGGGGAGCTGTTTTTT	CASSQDSTGSLGELFF